The count of the clone carrying this T cell receptor (beta chain) is one. Its target is unknown. Libraries were prepared by immunoSEQ multiplex PCR; TCRdb keeps only in-frame clonotypes and omits some of them. The sample comprises 70,000 or so clones, over 75% of which are singletons, and under 0.6% rests with the top ten. With baseline, cycle 4 day 1, and cycle 7 day 1 as timepoints, blood was sampled. Looked up from germline, CDR1 is SGHNT and CDR2 is YYREEE (reference sequence). V was trimmed by 8 bases and J by 0 bases, leaving 12 bases between them. CDR3 length equals 14 residues. The data belong to a study of OX40 agonist ivuxolimab in advanced cancers. Study-wide context: A male proportion of 82.7% was recorded, with mean age about 62 years and range roughly 23 to 90.

Findings of the study overall: With doses of 0.1 to 3.0 mg/kg, CD4+ and CD8+ blood T cells had undergone clonal expansion by week 6. Specificity for antigen went undetermined in the expanded peripheral T cells.

Material: CD4+ or CD8+ T cells sorted from blood, obtained in a trial of the OX40 agonist ivuxolimab. This rearrangement joins TRBV5-4 to TRBJ2-1; either TRBD1 or TRBD2 may fit D (5 bases each). This TCR was recovered from an adult with an advanced solid tumor such as melanoma, head and neck, liver or kidney cancer. The DNA of the CDR3 is TGTGCCAGATCCCGGGGCAGCTCCTACAATGAGCAGTTCTTC. Amino acids: CARSRGSSYNEQFF.